This T cell receptor beta chain comes out of a study of T cell repertoires in cytomegalovirus infection (dated by TCRdb to the late 2010s). Study-level background: Donor HLA type was relevant to the analysis, as public TCR beta signatures indicated carriage of CMV infection together with the matching HLA type.

What the study reported, not specific to this receptor: In both this cohort and an independent cohort of 350 to 400 donors, the cumulative frequency of public TCR beta family members distinguished carriers of CMV infection plus the relevant HLA type. The ex vivo response was dominated by HLA-C-restricted CMV-specific TCR beta clonotypes, and the single most frequent clonotype in two of eight donors was supplied by these HLA-C-restricted clonotypes.

TCRdb names Illumina HiSeq 1500 as the instrument used. In-frame beta chains were kept once TCRdb had trimmed the public reads at Q25 with fastp and called clones with MiXCR. Entries that share a CDR3 protein sequence are merged under the most common genes and DNA. Within this sample are more than 400,000 distinct CDR3 sequences, with about a quarter of them counted one time only. Around 13% of the sample is in the top ten clones. The CDR3 numbers 13 residues from cysteine through phenylalanine. The entry retains the CDR3 DNA only, 39 bases that are in frame from base 1. V is cut by 4 bases and J by 5 bases, and the space between the germline ends is 11 bases. The germline V gene supplies CDR1 MDHEN and CDR2 SYDVKM. On this clonotype: It lacks a known antigen. Qualities for individual bases were not recorded, and no much larger clone is one base off.

The origin of this receptor is a human donor in good health (CMV status not recorded). Some clones in this sample may be carry-over from other donors' samples. The chain couples TRBV28 to TRBJ1-1, with the D gene uncertain. What was sequenced was PBMCs. The CDR3 reads CASSSPMTTEAFF. The DNA reads as follows: TGTGCCAGCAGTTCACCTATGACGACTGAAGCTTTCTTT.